This T cell receptor (beta chain) was documented in a study of T cell changes during pregnancy in multiple sclerosis. TCRdb keeps only in-frame clones here, not all; method: immunoSEQ multiplex PCR. There are tens of thousands of clones in the sample; roughly 92% occur only once, and approximately 2.2% lies in the top ten. The table lists this clone with a count of one. V shed 0 bases and J shed 4 bases, with 15 bases lying between them. From germline, CDR1 is LGHNA and CDR2 YSLEER. The CDR3 is 16 residues long. The source material was peripheral blood, sampled after pregnancy. The TCR comes from a female donor with multiple sclerosis, enrolled in a pregnancy study. The genes are TRBV4-3 and TRBJ1-1, with a tentative D call TRBD1 (5 bases). The CDR3 region has the DNA TGCGCCAGCAGCCAAGATGGGGCAGGGCCGAGCACTGAAGCTTTCTTT. It codes for CASSQDGAGPSTEAFF.